Shown below are 31 T cell receptor beta chains from a single sample sequenced in a study of blood T cell repertoires in COVID-19. Libraries were prepared by immunoSEQ multiplex PCR; TCRdb keeps only in-frame clonotypes and omits some of them. Among approximately 240,000 clones, about 90% were seen once, and the ten largest hold about 6%. Sequenced: PBMCs or T cells enriched from blood (not recorded which). Receptors originate from a woman aged 30 to 39 with acute COVID-19.

V gene TRBV18 combines with J gene TRBJ1-1, with 8 bases identical to TRBD1. The CDR3 covers 18 residues. J was trimmed by 7 bases and V by 1 base; bases with no gene match: 17. Germline CDR1 is KGHSH and CDR2 is LQKENI. CDR3 bases: TGTGCCAGCTCACCACGGGGGACAGGTTCGATTTCTTTTGGTGAAGCTTTCTTT. This sequence encodes CASSPRGTGSISFGEAFF. The full variable domain, in which reference TRBV18 and TRBJ1-1 provide the parts outside the CDR3, is NAGVMQNPRHLVRRRGQEARLRCSPMKGHSHVYWYRQLPEEGLKFMVYLQKENIIDESGMPKERFSAEFPKEGPSILRIQQVVRGDSAAYFCASSPRGTGSISFGEAFFGQGTRLTVV.

The V gene is TRBV15, the J gene TRBJ1-1; D might be TRBD1 (6 bases). Looked up from germline, CDR1 is LNHNV and CDR2 is YYDKDF (reference sequence). The CDR3 has 14 amino acids. The V end was cut by 1 base, the J end by 3 bases, with 9 bases between. The CDR3 region has the DNA TGTGCCACCAGCAGAGGAGAGGGGGACACTGAAGCTTTCTTT. This sequence encodes CATSRGEGDTEAFF.

The chain recombines TRBV7-6 with TRBJ2-2; TRBD2 matches 15 bases. Germline-derived CDR1 and CDR2 are SGHVS and FNYEAQ. V lost 5 bases, J lost 6 bases, and 10 bases stayed unmatched. The CDR3 is 18 amino acids. CDR3 coding DNA: TGTGCCAGCAGCCAACTAATTGGACTAGCGGGGGGGTCCGGGGAGCTGTTTTTT. This gives the protein CASSQLIGLAGGSGELFF.

This chain connects TRBV29-1 to TRBJ1-6; D remains ambiguous. V dropped 5 bases and J dropped 9 bases, with 14 bases sitting between them. The CDR3 loop spans 13 amino acids. CDR1 SQVTM and CDR2 ANQGSEA come from the germline V gene. This CDR3 reads CSVQEAWGSPLHF. CDR3 nucleotide sequence: TGCAGCGTTCAGGAGGCTTGGGGTTCACCCCTCCACTTT. Using reference TRBV29-1 and TRBJ1-6 for the parts outside the CDR3, the full variable domain is SAVISQKPSRDICQRGTSLTIQCQVDSQVTMMFWYRQQPGQSLTLIATANQGSEATYESGFVIDKFPISRPNLTFSTLTVSNMSPEDSSIYLCSVQEAWGSPLHFGNGTRLTVT.

This clone is a singleton in its sample. This chain joins TRBV5-6 and TRBJ2-6; TRBD2 might be the D (5 bases). This CDR3 is built from 16 residues. The germline gives CDR1 SGHDT, CDR2 YYEEEE. V gave up 3 bases and J gave up 0 bases, with 10 bases separating them. The CDR3 region has the DNA TGTGCCAGCAGCTGGCGGGCAGACTCTGGGGCCAACGTCCTGACTTTC. Its protein is CASSWRADSGANVLTF. Filled out from reference TRBV5-6 and TRBJ2-6, the complete variable domain reads DAGVTQSPTHLIKTRGQQVTLRCSPKSGHDTVSWYQQALGQGPQFIFQYYEEEERQRGNFPDRFSGHQFPNYSSELNVNALLLGDSALYLCASSWRADSGANVLTFGAGSRLTVL.

V gene TRBV28 combines with J gene TRBJ1-2; a weak D match, TRBD1 (6 bases). This CDR3 is 14 amino acids long. V shed 7 bases and J shed 9 bases, with 21 bases lying between them. Germline CDR1 MDHEN, CDR2 SYDVKM. CDR3 sequence reads: CASNYRVRPLRYTF. CDR3 sequence (DNA): TGTGCCAGCAATTACAGGGTACGCCCTCTGCGCTACACCTTC.

The chain is built from TRBV28 and TRBJ1-5; D is unclear. Trimming left V 6 bases short and J 7 bases short, with 7 bases between. The CDR3 runs 11 residues. The germline CDR1 and CDR2 sequences are MDHEN and SYDVKM. DNA for the CDR3: TGTGCCAGCAGATCGGGGCAGCCCCAGCATTTT. Protein sequence: CASRSGQPQHF.

The V and J genes are TRBV9 and TRBJ2-3; D may be TRBD2 (5 bases). The CDR3 is made up of 15 amino acids. Germline V lookup: CDR1 SGDLS, CDR2 YYNGEE. The V and J ends lost 2 bases and 0 bases respectively, with 10 bases between them. The CDR3 loop is CASSVFEGSTDTQYF. CDR3 coding DNA: TGTGCCAGCAGCGTGTTTGAGGGAAGCACAGATACGCAGTATTTT.

The V and J genes are TRBV28 and TRBJ1-3, with TRBD1 identical over 7 bases. V gave up 3 bases and J gave up 2 bases; unmatched junction bases: 7. The CDR3 extends over 16 amino acids. Germline lookup yields CDR1 MDHEN and CDR2 SYDVKM. The CDR3 bases are TGTGCCAGCAGTTTGGTGGCAGGGGGGCCTGGAAACACCATATATTTT. Protein product: CASSLVAGGPGNTIYF.

The chain combines TRBV28 with TRBJ2-7; 9 bases line up with TRBD1. V was clipped by 5 bases and J by 4 bases; unmatched bases: 12. The CDR3 contains 16 residues. Germline assignment: CDR1 MDHEN and CDR2 SYDVKM. CDR3 residues: CASSPGQGTPFYEQYF. Here the CDR3 DNA reads TGTGCCAGCAGTCCGGGACAGGGTACGCCTTTTTACGAGCAGTACTTC.

The chain combines TRBV21-1 with TRBJ2-5; TRBD2, the table's D call, was not compared with the DNA. TRBV21-1 is flagged as a pseudogene. There are 16 residues in the CDR3. CDR3 DNA sequence: TGTGCCAGCAGCAAAGGGGACGGAGGGTCGGGAGAGACCCAGTACTTC. It is translated as CASSKGDGGSGETQYF.

The V and J genes are TRBV11-2 and TRBJ1-5; D is unresolved. Germline CDR1 is SGHAT and CDR2 is FQNNGV. Deletions cut 5 bases from V and 6 bases from J, with 11 bases between. This CDR3 has 13 residues. The CDR3 region is CASSQQTAQPQHF. CDR3 nucleotide sequence: TGTGCCAGCAGCCAACAGACGGCTCAGCCCCAGCATTTT. The full variable domain, rest sourced from reference TRBV11-2 and TRBJ1-5, is EAGVAQSPRYKIIEKRQSVAFWCNPISGHATLYWYQQILGQGPKLLIQFQNNGVVDDSQLPKDRFSAERLKGVDSTLKIQPAKLEDSAVYLCASSQQTAQPQHFGDGTRLSIL.

Concerning this clone itself: Other DNA sequences in this sample translate to the same CDR3. The V and J genes are TRBV10-2 and TRBJ2-7; 9 bases map to TRBD1. Germline CDR1 reads WSHSY; CDR2 reads SAAADI. Unmatched junction bases numbered 9, after V lost 6 bases and J lost 3 bases. The CDR3 is 15 residues long. CDR3 nucleotide sequence: TGCGCCAGCAGCGGGCCGGGACAGGGTAGCTACGAGCAGTACTTC. This codes for CASSGPGQGSYEQYF.

CDR3 nucleotides: TGTGCCACCAGCAGGGTCACCGGGACAGGGTTTAATTCACCCCTCCACTTT. It is translated as CATSRVTGTGFNSPLHF. The V call is TRBV15, the J call TRBJ1-6, with TRBD1 matching over 9 bases. The J segment lost 6 bases and the V segment lost 3 bases, leaving 9 bases of the junction unmatched. The CDR3 is made up of 17 amino acids. Germline assignment: CDR1 LNHNV and CDR2 YYDKDF (reference sequence). Full variable domain (remainder filled in from reference TRBV15 and TRBJ1-6): DAMVIQNPRYQVTQFGKPVTLSCSQTLNHNVMYWYQQKSSQAPKLLFHYYDKDFNNEADTPDNFQSRRPNTSFCFLDIRSPGLGDTAMYLCATSRVTGTGFNSPLHFGNGTRLTVT.

This chain uses TRBV20-1 with TRBJ1-1; D call uncertain. This CDR3 has 11 amino acids. The germline V gene encodes CDR1 DFQATT and CDR2 SNEGSKA (reference sequence). The V and J ends lost 5 bases and 7 bases respectively, with 11 bases between them. The CDR3 protein is CSAPTLLEAFF. As DNA, the CDR3 is TGCAGTGCTCCTACCCTACTTGAAGCTTTCTTT.

The table lists this clone with a count of one. The rearrangement joins TRBV11-2 to TRBJ2-7; a weak D match, TRBD2 (7 bases). V dropped 4 bases and J dropped 11 bases, with 12 bases sitting between them. Germline V CDR1 and CDR2: SGHAT, FQNNGV. The CDR3 contains 11 residues. CDR3 DNA sequence: TGTGCCAGCAGCTGGGCGGGGGCTGAGTACTTC. The encoded protein is CASSWAGAEYF.

This sequence joins TRBV3-1 (or the pseudogene TRBV3-2) and TRBJ2-7, with 9 nucleotides matching TRBD2. There are 14 residues in the CDR3. The junction had 5 bases not matched to a gene; V was cut back by 2 bases and J by 6 bases. CDR1 and CDR2 (germline): LGHDT, YNNKEL (reference sequence). The CDR3 bases are TGTGCCAGCAGCCAACTAGCGGGGTGGGGCGAGCAGTACTTC. It encodes CASSQLAGWGEQYF.

V and J are TRBV5-8 and TRBJ1-5; D uncertain. Germline V gene lookup returns CDR1 SGHTS and CDR2 YDEGEE. Trimming removed 0 bases at V and 5 bases at J, with 9 bases between. The CDR3 is made up of 14 amino acids. CDR3 coding DNA: TGTGCCAGCAGCTTGGGTGGGCTCGATCAGCCCCAGCATTTT. Translating it yields CASSLGGLDQPQHF.

This chain links TRBV11-2 with TRBJ2-7; 9 bases fit TRBD1. Trimming removed 5 bases from V and 3 bases from J; junction bases left unmatched: 5. The CDR3 is made up of 14 amino acids. The germline gives CDR1 SGHAT, CDR2 FQNNGV. The CDR3 DNA follows: TGTGCCAGCAGCAACCGGGACAGGGTCTACGAGCAGTACTTC. This translates into CASSNRDRVYEQYF.

This clone has a single count. This chain joins TRBV18 and TRBJ2-5; 8 bases are a match to TRBD2. Trimming took 3 bases from V and 1 from J; bases not matched to a gene: 13. The CDR3 loop spans 18 amino acids. The germline CDR1 and CDR2 sequences are KGHSH and LQKENI. CDR3 residues: CASSPPLRGGGIQETQYF. The CDR3 nucleotides are TGTGCCAGCTCACCTCCCCTCCGGGGGGGAGGGATCCAAGAGACCCAGTACTTC. Using reference TRBV18 and TRBJ2-5 for the parts outside the CDR3, the full variable domain is NAGVMQNPRHLVRRRGQEARLRCSPMKGHSHVYWYRQLPEEGLKFMVYLQKENIIDESGMPKERFSAEFPKEGPSILRIQQVVRGDSAAYFCASSPPLRGGGIQETQYFGPGTRLLVL.

The chain combines TRBV10-3 with TRBJ2-7; tentatively, D is TRBD1 (5 bases). Germline V CDR1 and CDR2: ENHRY, SYGVKD. The CDR3 is 15 residues long. The V end was cut by 2 bases, the J end by 2 bases, with 13 bases between. For the CDR3, the DNA is TGTGCCATCAGTGAGAAGGGCAGGGTCCCCTACGAGCAGTACTTC. As protein: CAISEKGRVPYEQYF.

V and J are TRBV6-5 and TRBJ2-1, with 9 bases identical to TRBD2. This CDR3 has 13 residues. The trim removed 6 bases at V and 7 bases at J, leaving 4 bases unmatched. From germline, CDR1 is MNHEY and CDR2 SVGAGI. The CDR3: CASSFSGGNEQFF. DNA for the CDR3: TGTGCCAGCAGCTTTAGCGGGGGAAATGAGCAGTTCTTC.

This clone was recorded a few times. Here the CDR3 reads CASSIRPAGYNQPQHF. The CDR3 coding sequence is TGTGCCAGTAGTATCCGCCCGGCAGGGTACAATCAGCCCCAGCATTTT. The chain employs TRBV19 and TRBJ1-5, with D tentatively TRBD1 (5 bases). Germline lookup yields CDR1 LNHDA and CDR2 SQIVND (reference sequence). V lost 3 bases and J 3 bases, leaving 15 bases between the germline ends. The CDR3 contains 16 residues.

The J gene is TRBJ1-2, the V gene TRBV10-3, with D perhaps TRBD1 (5 bases). The CDR3 extends over 15 amino acids. CDR1 is ENHRY and CDR2 is SYGVKD in the germline V gene. V was pared by 4 bases and J by 0 bases, with 12 bases between. The CDR3 region is CAISGGAAANYGYTF. The DNA for the CDR3 is TGTGCCATCAGTGGCGGGGCAGCGGCTAACTATGGCTACACCTTC.

This chain connects TRBV6-2 or TRBV6-3 to TRBJ2-5; TRBD1 is a possible D gene (5 bases). The CDR3 runs 15 residues. CDR1 is MNHEY, CDR2 SVGEGT, per germline. V lost 4 bases and J lost 7, with 19 bases in between. CDR3: CASSSRQGLLGTQYF. The CDR3 bases are TGTGCCAGCAGTTCCCGGCAGGGCTTATTAGGGACCCAGTACTTC.

This clone came up once. The V call is TRBV2, the J call TRBJ2-5; a weak D match, TRBD2 (5 bases). The CDR3 covers 12 residues. The germline CDR1 and CDR2 sequences are SNHLY and FYNNEI. Trimming pared 4 bases from V and 4 bases from J, leaving 7 bases between. CDR3 region: CASSAEGETQYF. The CDR3 DNA reads as TGTGCCAGCAGTGCTGAGGGAGAGACCCAGTACTTC. Full variable domain (missing parts from reference TRBV2 and TRBJ2-5): EPEVTQTPSHQVTQMGQEVILRCVPISNHLYFYWYRQILGQKVEFLVSFYNNEISEKSEIFDDQFSVERPDGSNFTLKIRSTKLEDSAMYFCASSAEGETQYFGPGTRLLVL.

This clone has only one observation. The V and J genes are TRBV6-1 and TRBJ1-2, with a possible D match to TRBD1 (5 bases). Germline-derived CDR1 and CDR2 are MNHNS and SASEGT. This CDR3 comprises 14 residues. The germline V and J ends were trimmed by 3 bases and 4 bases, with 12 bases remaining between them. The CDR3 loop reads CASSEAVGAYGYTF. The DNA of the CDR3 is TGTGCCAGCAGTGAGGCCGTAGGGGCCTATGGCTACACCTTC.

This chain joins TRBV7-3 and TRBJ2-5; 7 positions agree with TRBD2. CDR1 is SGHTA and CDR2 is FQGTGA in the germline V gene. The trim removed 5 bases at V and 2 bases at J, leaving 8 bases unmatched. The CDR3 loop spans 15 amino acids. The CDR3 DNA reads as TGTGCCAGCAGCCCCAGCGGGATTGGGCAAGAGACCCAGTACTTC. This sequence encodes CASSPSGIGQETQYF. The full variable domain, with the rest looked up from reference TRBV7-3 and TRBJ2-5, is GAGVSQTPSNKVTEKGKYVELRCDPISGHTALYWYRQSLGQGPEFLIYFQGTGAADDSGLPNDRFFAVRPEGSVSTLKIQRTERGDSAVYLCASSPSGIGQETQYFGPGTRLLVL.

The table lists this clone with a count of one. The CDR3 region has the DNA TGTGCCAGCTCACCACTTGGGACTAGCGGCTACAATGAGCAGTTCTTC. Translating gives CASSPLGTSGYNEQFF. The chain is built from TRBV18 and TRBJ2-1, with 11 bases identical to TRBD2. With 1 base clipped from V and 3 bases from J, the junction kept 2 bases outside the gene matches. The germline V gene encodes CDR1 KGHSH and CDR2 LQKENI. The CDR3 covers 16 residues.

This clone was recorded only once. The chain uses TRBV5-4 and TRBJ2-7; TRBD1 matches at 7 bases. There are 14 residues in the CDR3. The junction had 3 bases not matched to a gene; V was cut back by 0 bases and J by 3 bases. Germline V CDR1 and CDR2: SGHNT, YYREEE (reference sequence). The CDR3 nucleotides read TGTGCCAGCAGCTTGGGGCAGGGGGACTACGAGCAGTACTTC. It translates to CASSLGQGDYEQYF.

The CDR3 DNA sequence: TGCGCCAGCAGCCAAGATAAAGTGAGGACTAGCGGGGGCCCTCACGGGGAGACCCAGTACTTC. Translation: CASSQDKVRTSGGPHGETQYF. The gene calls are TRBV4-1 and TRBJ2-5; 13 bases match TRBD2. The CDR3 length is 21 residues. Germline V gene sequence: CDR1 MGHRA, CDR2 YSYEKL. V shed 0 bases, J shed 5 bases, and the junction held 18 bases outside the gene matches.